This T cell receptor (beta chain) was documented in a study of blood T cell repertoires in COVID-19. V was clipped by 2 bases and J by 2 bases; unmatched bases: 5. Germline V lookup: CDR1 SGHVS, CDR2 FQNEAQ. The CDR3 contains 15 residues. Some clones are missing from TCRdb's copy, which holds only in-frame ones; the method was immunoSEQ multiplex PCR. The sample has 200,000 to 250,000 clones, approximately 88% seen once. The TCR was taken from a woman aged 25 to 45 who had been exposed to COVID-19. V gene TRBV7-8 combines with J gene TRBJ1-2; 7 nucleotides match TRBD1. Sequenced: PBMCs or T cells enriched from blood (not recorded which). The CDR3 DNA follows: TGTGCCAGCAGCTTAACGGGACAGCTAAACTATGGCTACACCTTC. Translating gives CASSLTGQLNYGYTF. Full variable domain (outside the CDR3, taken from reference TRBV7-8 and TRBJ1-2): GAGVSQSPRYKVAKRGQDVALRCDPISGHVSLFWYQQALGQGPEFLTYFQNEAQLDKSGLPSDRFFAERPEGSVSTLKIQRTQQEDSAVYLCASSLTGQLNYGYTFGSGTRLTVV.